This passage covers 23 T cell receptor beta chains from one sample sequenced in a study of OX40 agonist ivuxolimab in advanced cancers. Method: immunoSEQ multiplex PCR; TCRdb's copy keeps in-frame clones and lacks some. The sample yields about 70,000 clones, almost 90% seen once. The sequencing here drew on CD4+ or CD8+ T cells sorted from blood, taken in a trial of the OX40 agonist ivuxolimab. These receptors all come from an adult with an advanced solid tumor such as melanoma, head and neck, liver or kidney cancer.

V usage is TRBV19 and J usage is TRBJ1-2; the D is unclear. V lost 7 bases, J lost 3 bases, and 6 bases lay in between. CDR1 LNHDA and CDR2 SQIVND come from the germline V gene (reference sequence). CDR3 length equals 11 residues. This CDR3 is CASIGDYGYTF. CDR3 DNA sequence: TGTGCCAGTATCGGGGACTATGGCTACACCTTC. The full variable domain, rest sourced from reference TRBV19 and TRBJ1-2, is DGGITQSPKYLFRKEGQNVTLSCEQNLNHDAMYWYRQDPGQGLRLIYYSQIVNDFQKGDIAEGYSVSREKKESFPLTVTSAQKNPTAFYLCASIGDYGYTFGSGTRLTVV.

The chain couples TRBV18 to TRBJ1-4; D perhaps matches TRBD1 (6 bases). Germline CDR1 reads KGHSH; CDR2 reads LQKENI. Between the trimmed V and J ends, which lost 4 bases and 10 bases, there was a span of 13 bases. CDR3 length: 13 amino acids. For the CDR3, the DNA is TGTGCCAGCTCACACAGGGACACGGGAAAACTGTTTTTT. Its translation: CASSHRDTGKLFF.

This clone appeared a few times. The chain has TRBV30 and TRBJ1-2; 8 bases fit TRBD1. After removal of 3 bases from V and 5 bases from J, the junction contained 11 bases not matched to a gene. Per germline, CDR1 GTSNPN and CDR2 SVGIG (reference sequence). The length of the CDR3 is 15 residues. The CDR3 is CAWSEPGTGTYGYTF. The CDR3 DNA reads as TGTGCCTGGAGCGAACCCGGGACAGGAACTTATGGCTACACCTTC.

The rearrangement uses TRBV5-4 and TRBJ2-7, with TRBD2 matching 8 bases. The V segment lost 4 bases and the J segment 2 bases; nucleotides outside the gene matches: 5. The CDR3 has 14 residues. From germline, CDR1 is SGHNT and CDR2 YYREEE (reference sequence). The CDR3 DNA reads TGTGCCAGCAGCATGAGCGGGAGCGCCTACGAGCAGTACTTC. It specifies CASSMSGSAYEQYF.

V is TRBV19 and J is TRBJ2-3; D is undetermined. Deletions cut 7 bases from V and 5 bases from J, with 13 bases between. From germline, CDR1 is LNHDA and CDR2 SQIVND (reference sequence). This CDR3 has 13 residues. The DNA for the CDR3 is TGTGCCAGTACCTCTCCTGGTATAGATACGCAGTATTTT. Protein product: CASTSPGIDTQYF. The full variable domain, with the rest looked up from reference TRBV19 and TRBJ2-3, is DGGITQSPKYLFRKEGQNVTLSCEQNLNHDAMYWYRQDPGQGLRLIYYSQIVNDFQKGDIAEGYSVSREKKESFPLTVTSAQKNPTAFYLCASTSPGIDTQYFGPGTRLTVL.

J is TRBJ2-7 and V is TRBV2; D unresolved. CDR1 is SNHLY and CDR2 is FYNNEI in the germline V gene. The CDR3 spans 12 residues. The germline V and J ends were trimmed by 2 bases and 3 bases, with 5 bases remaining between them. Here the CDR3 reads CASSEILYEQYF. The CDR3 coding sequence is TGTGCCAGCAGTGAAATACTCTACGAGCAGTACTTC.

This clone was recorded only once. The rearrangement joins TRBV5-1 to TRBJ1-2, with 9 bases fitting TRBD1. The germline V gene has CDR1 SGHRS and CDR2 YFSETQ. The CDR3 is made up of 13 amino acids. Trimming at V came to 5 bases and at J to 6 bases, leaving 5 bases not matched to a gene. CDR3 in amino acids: CASSPGTGHGYTF. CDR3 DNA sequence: TGCGCCAGCAGTCCCGGGACAGGGCATGGCTACACCTTC.

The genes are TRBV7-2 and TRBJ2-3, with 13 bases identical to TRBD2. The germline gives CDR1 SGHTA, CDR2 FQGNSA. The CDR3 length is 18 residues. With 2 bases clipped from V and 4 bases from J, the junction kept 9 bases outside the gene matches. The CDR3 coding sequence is TGTGCCAGCAGCTTACTCGGACTAGCGGGGGCCGGGGCAGATACGCAGTATTTT. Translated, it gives CASSLLGLAGAGADTQYF.

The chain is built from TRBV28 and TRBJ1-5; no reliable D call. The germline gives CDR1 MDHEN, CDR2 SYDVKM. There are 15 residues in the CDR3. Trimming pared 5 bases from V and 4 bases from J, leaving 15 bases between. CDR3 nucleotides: TGTGCCAGCAGTCACCTAAGACCCCCGAATCAGCCCCAGCATTTT. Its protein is CASSHLRPPNQPQHF.

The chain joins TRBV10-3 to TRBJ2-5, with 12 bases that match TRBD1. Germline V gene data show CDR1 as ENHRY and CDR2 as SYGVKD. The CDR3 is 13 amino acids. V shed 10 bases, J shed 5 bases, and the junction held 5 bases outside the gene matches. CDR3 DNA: TGTGCCACCAGGGACAGGGGGCTTGAGACCCAGTACTTC. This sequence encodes CATRDRGLETQYF.

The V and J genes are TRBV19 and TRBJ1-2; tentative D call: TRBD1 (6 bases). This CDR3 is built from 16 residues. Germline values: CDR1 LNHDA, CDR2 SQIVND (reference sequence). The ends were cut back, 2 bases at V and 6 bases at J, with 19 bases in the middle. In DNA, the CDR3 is TGTGCCAGTAGTATAAGACCACGGGACAATCCAAATGGCTACACCTTC. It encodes CASSIRPRDNPNGYTF.

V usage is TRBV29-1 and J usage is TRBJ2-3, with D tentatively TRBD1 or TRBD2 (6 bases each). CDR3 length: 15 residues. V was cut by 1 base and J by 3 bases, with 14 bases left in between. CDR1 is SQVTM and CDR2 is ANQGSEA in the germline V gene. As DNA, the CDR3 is TGCAGCGTTGAAGGGGGGGCTAGTTCAACAGATACGCAGTATTTT. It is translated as CSVEGGASSTDTQYF.

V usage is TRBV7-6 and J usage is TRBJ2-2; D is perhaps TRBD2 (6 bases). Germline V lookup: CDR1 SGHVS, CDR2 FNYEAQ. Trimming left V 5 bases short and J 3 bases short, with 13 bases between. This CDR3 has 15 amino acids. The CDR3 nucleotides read TGTGCCAGCAGCCCGGAGGGGCAAGACACCGGGGAGCTGTTTTTT. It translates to CASSPEGQDTGELFF.

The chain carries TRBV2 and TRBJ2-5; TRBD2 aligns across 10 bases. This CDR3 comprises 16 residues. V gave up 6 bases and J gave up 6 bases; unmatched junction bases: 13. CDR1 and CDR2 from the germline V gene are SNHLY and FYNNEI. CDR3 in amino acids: CASRLGSGRAVKTQYF. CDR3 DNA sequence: TGTGCCAGCAGGCTGGGGAGCGGGAGGGCCGTCAAGACCCAGTACTTC.

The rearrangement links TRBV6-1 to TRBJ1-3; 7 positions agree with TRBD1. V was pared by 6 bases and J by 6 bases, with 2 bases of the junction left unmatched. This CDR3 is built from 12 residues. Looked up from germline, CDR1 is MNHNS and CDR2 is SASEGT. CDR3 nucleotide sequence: TGTGCCAGCAGAGGACAGGAAAACACCATATATTTT. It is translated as CASRGQENTIYF.

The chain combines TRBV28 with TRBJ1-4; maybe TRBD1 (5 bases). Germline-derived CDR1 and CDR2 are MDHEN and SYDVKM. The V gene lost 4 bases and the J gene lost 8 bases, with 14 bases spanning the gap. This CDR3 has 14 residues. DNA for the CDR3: TGTGCCAGCAGTTCCGACAGTCTTCGGGAAAAACTGTTTTTT. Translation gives CASSSDSLREKLFF.

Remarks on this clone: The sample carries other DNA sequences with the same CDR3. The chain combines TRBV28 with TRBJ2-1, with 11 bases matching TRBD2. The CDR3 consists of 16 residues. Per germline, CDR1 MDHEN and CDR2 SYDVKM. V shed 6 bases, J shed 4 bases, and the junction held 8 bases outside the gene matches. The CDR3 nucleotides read TGTGCCAGCAGAACCGGGACTAGCGGAAGATACAATGAGCAGTTCTTC. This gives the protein CASRTGTSGRYNEQFF.

The DNA for the CDR3 is TGTGCCAGCGGCCTACTAGCGGGGTTACTCACAGATACGCAGTATTTT. This gives the protein CASGLLAGLLTDTQYF. The J gene is TRBJ2-3, the V gene TRBV27; the match to TRBD2 covers 10 bases. The CDR3 contains 16 residues. Germline V gene data show CDR1 as MNHEY and CDR2 as SMNVEV (reference sequence). V gave up 8 bases and J gave up 2 bases; unmatched junction bases: 10.

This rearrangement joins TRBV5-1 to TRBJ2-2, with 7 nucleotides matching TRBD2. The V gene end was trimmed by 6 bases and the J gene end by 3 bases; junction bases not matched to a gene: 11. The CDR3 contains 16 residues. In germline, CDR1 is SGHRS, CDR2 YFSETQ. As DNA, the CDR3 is TGCGCCAGCATCCCCGGGGCTAGCGGATACACCGGGGAGCTGTTTTTT. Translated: CASIPGASGYTGELFF. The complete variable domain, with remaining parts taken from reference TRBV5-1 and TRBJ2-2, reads KAGVTQTPRYLIKTRGQQVTLSCSPISGHRSVSWYQQTPGQGLQFLFEYFSETQRNKGNFPGRFSGRQFSNSRSEMNVSTLELGDSALYLCASIPGASGYTGELFFGEGSRLTVL.

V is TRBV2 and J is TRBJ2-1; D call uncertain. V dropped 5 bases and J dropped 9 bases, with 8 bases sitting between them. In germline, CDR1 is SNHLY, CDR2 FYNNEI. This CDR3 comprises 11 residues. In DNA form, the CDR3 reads TGTGCCAGCAGTAACTTCGGTGAGCAGTTCTTC. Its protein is CASSNFGEQFF.

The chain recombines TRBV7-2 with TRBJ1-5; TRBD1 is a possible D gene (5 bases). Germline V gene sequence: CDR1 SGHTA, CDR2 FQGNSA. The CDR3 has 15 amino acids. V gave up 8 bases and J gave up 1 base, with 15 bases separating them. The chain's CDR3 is CASSRRGVSNQPQHF. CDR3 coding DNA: TGTGCCAGCTCCCGGAGAGGGGTAAGCAATCAGCCCCAGCATTTT.

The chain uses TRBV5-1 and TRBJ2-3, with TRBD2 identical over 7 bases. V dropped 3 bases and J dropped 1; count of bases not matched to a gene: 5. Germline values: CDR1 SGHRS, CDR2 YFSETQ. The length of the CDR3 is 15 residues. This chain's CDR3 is CASSSGLGGTDTQYF. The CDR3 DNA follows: TGCGCCAGCAGCTCCGGACTAGGGGGCACAGATACGCAGTATTTT.

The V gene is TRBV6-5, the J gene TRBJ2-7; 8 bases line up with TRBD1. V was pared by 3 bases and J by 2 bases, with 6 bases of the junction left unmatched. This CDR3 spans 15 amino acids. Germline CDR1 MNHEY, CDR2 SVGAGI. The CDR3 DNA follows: TGTGCCAGCAGTTATGGGACAGGAGACCCCTACGAGCAGTACTTC. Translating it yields CASSYGTGDPYEQYF.